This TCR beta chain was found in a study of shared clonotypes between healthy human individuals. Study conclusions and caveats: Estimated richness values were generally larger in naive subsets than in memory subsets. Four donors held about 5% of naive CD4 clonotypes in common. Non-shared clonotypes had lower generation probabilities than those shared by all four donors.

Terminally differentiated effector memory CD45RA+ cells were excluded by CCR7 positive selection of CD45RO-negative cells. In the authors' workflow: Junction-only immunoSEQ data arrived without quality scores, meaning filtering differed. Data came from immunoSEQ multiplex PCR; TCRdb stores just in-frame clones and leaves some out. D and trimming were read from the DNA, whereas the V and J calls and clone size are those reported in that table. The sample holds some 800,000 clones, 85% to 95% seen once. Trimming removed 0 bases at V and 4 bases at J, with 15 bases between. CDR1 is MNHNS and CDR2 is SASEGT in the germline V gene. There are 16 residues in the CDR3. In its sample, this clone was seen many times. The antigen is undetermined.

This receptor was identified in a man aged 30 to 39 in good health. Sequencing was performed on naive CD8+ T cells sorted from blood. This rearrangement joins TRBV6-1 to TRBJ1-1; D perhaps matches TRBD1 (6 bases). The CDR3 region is CASSEASTGSGTEAFF. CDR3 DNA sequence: TGTGCCAGCAGTGAAGCTTCTACAGGGTCCGGCACTGAAGCTTTCTTT.